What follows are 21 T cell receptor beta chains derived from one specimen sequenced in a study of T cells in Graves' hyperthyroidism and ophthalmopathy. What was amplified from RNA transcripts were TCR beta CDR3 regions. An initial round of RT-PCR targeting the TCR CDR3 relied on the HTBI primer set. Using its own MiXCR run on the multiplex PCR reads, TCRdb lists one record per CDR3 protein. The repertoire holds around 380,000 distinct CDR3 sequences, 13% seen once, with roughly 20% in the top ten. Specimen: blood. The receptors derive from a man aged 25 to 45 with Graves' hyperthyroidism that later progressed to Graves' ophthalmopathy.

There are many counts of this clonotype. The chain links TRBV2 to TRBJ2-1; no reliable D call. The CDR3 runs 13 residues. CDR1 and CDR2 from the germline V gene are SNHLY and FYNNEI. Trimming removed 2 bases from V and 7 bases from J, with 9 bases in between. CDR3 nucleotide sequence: TGTGCCAGCAGTGAACGGTCGTGGAATGAGCAGTTCTTC. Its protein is CASSERSWNEQFF.

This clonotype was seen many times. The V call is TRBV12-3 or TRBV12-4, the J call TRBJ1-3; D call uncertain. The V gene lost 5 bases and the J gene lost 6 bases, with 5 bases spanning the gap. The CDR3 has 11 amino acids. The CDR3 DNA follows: TGTGCCAGCAGTACTATAAACACCATATATTTT. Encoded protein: CASSTINTIYF.

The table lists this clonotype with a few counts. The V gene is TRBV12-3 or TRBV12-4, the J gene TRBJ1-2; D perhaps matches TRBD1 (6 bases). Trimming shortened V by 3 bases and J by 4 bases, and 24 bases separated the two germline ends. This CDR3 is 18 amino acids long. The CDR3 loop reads CASSLALWTEREFYGYTF. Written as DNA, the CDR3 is TGTGCCAGCAGTTTGGCCCTCTGGACAGAAAGGGAATTCTATGGCTACACCTTC.

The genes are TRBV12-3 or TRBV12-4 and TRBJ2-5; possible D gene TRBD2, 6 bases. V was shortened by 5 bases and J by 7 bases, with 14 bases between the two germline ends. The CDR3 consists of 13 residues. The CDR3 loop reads CASSPPGGLTQYF. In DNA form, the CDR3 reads TGTGCCAGCAGTCCACCCGGGGGACTGACCCAGTACTTC.

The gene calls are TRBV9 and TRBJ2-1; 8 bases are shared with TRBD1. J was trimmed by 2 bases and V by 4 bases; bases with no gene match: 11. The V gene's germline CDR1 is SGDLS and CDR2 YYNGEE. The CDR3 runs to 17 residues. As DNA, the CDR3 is TGTGCCAGCAGCCCTAGGGGGACAGGTGAGGCCTACAATGAGCAGTTCTTC. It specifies CASSPRGTGEAYNEQFF.

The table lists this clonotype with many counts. In DNA, the CDR3 is TGTGCCAGCGGGAGTTTTCAGCCCCAGCATTTT. Translated, it gives CASGSFQPQHF. The rearrangement uses TRBV28 and TRBJ1-5, with D unclear. The V end was cut by 8 bases, the J end by 6 bases, with 8 bases between. The CDR3 extends over 11 amino acids. Germline values: CDR1 MDHEN, CDR2 SYDVKM.

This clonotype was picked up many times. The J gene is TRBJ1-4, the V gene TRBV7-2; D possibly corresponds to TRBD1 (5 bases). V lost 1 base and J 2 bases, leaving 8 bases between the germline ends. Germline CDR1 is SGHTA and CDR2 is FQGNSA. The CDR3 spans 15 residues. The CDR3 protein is CASSLGGRTNEKLFF. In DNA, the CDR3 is TGTGCCAGCAGCTTAGGGGGGAGGACTAATGAAAAACTGTTTTTT.

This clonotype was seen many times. DNA for the CDR3: TGCGCCAGCAAACTACTGGCGGGGGCTCGGGGATACGAGCAGTACTTC. Amino acids: CASKLLAGARGYEQYF. The chain carries TRBV5-1 and TRBJ2-7, with D possibly TRBD2 on 7 matching bases. Germline-derived CDR1 and CDR2 are SGHRS and YFSETQ. The CDR3 sequence is 16 residues long. The V end lost 6 bases, the J end lost 4 bases, and 23 bases lay between the germline ends.

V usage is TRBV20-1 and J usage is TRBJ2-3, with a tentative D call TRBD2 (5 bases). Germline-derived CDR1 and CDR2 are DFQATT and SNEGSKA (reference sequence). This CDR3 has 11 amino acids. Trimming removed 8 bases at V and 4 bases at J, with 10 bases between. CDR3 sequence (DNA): TGCAGTCCCCAGGAGGCAGATACGCAGTATTTT. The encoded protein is CSPQEADTQYF.

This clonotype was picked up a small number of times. CDR3 protein: CASSYRDLNYGYTF. In nucleotides, the CDR3 is TGTGCCAGCAGTTACAGGGATCTTAACTATGGCTACACCTTC. The V call is TRBV6-9, the J call TRBJ1-2; D might be TRBD1 (5 bases). The germline gives CDR1 MNHGY, CDR2 SVAAGI. There are 14 residues in the CDR3. V lost 3 bases, J lost 1 base, and 9 bases lay in between.

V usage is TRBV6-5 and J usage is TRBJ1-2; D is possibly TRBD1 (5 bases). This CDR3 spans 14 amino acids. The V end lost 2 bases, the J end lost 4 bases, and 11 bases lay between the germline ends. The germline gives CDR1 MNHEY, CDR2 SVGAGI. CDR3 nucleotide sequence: TGTGCCAGCAGTTACGGTCAGGGTTTCTATGGCTACACCTTC. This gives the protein CASSYGQGFYGYTF.

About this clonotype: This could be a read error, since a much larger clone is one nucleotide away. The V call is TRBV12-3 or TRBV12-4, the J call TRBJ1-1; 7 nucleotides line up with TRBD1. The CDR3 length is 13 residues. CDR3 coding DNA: TGTGCCAGCAGGCGACAGGGCAGGACTGTAGCTTTCTTT. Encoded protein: CASRRQGRTVAFF.

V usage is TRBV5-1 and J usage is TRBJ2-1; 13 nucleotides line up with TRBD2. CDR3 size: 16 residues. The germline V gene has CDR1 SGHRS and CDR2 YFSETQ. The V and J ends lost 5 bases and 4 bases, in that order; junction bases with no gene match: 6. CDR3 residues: CASSKGTSGAYNEQFF. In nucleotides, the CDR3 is TGCGCCAGCAGTAAGGGGACTAGCGGGGCATACAATGAGCAGTTCTTC.

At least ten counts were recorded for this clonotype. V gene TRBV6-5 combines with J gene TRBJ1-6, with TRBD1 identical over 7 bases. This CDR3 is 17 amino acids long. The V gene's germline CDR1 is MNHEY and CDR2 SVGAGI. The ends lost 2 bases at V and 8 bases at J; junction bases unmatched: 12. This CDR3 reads CASSYPVQGRRYSPLHF. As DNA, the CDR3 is TGTGCCAGCAGTTACCCCGTACAGGGGCGAAGGTATTCACCCCTCCACTTT.

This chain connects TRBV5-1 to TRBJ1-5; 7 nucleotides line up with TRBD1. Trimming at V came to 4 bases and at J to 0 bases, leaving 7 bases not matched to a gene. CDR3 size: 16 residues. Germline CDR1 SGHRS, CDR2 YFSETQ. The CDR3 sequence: CASSEMGTDSNQPQHF. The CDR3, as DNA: TGCGCCAGCAGCGAAATGGGGACAGATAGCAATCAGCCCCAGCATTTT.

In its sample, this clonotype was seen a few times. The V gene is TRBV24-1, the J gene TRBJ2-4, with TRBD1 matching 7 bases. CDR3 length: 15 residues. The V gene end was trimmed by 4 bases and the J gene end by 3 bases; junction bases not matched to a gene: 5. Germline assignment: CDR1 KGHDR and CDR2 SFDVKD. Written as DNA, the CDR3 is TGTGCCACCAGTGACCCCGCAGGGGGCAAAAACATTCAGTACTTC. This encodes CATSDPAGGKNIQYF.

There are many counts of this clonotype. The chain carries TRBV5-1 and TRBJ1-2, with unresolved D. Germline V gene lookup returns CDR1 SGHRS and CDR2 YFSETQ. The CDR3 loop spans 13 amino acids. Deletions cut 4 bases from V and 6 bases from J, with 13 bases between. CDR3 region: CASSEGRAHGYTF. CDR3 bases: TGCGCCAGCAGCGAAGGGAGGGCGCATGGCTACACCTTC.

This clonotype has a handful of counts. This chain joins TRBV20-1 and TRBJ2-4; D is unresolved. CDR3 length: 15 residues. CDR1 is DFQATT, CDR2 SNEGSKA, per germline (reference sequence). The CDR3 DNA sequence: TGCAGCGCCCCTAGGGAACCCTCGGCCAAAAACATTCAGTACTTC. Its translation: CSAPREPSAKNIQYF.

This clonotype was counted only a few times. The CDR3 nucleotides are TGCGCCAGCAGCTTGGGGGTGATTAGCACAGATACGCAGTATTTT. Protein product: CASSLGVISTDTQYF. The chain recombines TRBV5-1 with TRBJ2-3; D ambiguous. Trimming cost V 0 bases and J 0 bases, with 8 bases left between them. CDR1 and CDR2 from the germline V gene are SGHRS and YFSETQ. The CDR3 runs 15 residues.

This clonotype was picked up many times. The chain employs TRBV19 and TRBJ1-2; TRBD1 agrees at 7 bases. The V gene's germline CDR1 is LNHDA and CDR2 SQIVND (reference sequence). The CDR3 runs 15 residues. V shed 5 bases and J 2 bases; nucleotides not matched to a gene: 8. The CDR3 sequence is CASSPRGTENYGYTF. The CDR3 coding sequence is TGTGCCAGTAGTCCCAGGGGGACTGAGAACTATGGCTACACCTTC. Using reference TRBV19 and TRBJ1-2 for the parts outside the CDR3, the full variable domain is DGGITQSPKYLFRKEGQNVTLSCEQNLNHDAMYWYRQDPGQGLRLIYYSQIVNDFQKGDIAEGYSVSREKKESFPLTVTSAQKNPTAFYLCASSPRGTENYGYTFGSGTRLTVV.

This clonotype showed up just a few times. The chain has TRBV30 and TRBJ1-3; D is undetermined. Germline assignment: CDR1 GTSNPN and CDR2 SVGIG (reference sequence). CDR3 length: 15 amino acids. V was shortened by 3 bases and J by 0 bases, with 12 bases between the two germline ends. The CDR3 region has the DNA TGTGCCTGGAGGGGGTGGAAAACCTCTGGAAACACCATATATTTT. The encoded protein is CAWRGWKTSGNTIYF.